This T cell receptor (beta chain) is from a study of blood T cell repertoires in COVID-19. Study information: Some COVID-19 samples were acute and others convalescent; all came from the United States, Italy and Spain.

The CDR3 consists of 12 residues. Germline V gene lookup returns CDR1 KGHDR and CDR2 SFDVKD. Trimming stripped 6 bases from V and 7 bases from J, with 8 bases between. The authors' processing: By means of reference gene primer amplification, nucleated cell counts were estimated. The assay was immunoSEQ multiplex PCR, and TCRdb's table has in-frame clones only and misses some. V and J calls and clone size come straight from that table; D and trimming were deduced from the DNA. The data show hundreds of thousands of clones, 70% to 90% seen once. The receptor was isolated from a woman younger than 45 who had recovered from COVID-19. Sample: peripheral blood. The J gene is TRBJ2-2, the V gene TRBV24-1; a weak D match, TRBD1 (6 bases). The DNA for the CDR3 is TGTGCCACCAGTCAGGGGAACGGGGAGCTGTTTTTT. Translation gives CATSQGNGELFF.